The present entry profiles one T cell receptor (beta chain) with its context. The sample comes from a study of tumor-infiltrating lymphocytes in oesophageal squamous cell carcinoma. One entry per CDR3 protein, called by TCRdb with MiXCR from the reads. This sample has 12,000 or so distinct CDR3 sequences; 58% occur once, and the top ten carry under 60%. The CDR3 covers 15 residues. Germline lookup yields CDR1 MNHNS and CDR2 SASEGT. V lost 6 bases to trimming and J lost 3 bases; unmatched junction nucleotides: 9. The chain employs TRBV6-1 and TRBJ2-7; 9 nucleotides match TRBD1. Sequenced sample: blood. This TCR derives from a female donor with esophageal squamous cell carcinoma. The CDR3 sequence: CASRTGTGSNYEQYF. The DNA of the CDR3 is TGTGCCAGCAGAACCGGGACAGGGTCGAACTACGAGCAGTACTTC.